This T cell receptor beta chain is drawn from a study of blood T cell repertoires in COVID-19. Study-level information: From T cells, B-cell-depleted T cells, or PBMCs came the material, which was cDNA or gDNA.

Per the authors' pipeline: Reference gene primers were amplified, and this amplification served to estimate nucleated cell counts. The method was immunoSEQ multiplex PCR; TCRdb's version includes in-frame clones alone and lacks a portion of them. V, J and clone size reflect that table, while D and trimming were determined from the DNA. The sample yields roughly 290,000 clones, more than 75% seen once. This CDR3 is built from 15 residues. Germline assignment: CDR1 MNHEY and CDR2 SVGAGI. Trimming cost V 4 bases and J 7 bases; bases outside gene matches: 13. Input material: peripheral blood. V and J are TRBV6-5 and TRBJ2-7, with TRBD2 matching over 7 bases. The TCR comes from a woman in her forties or fifties who had recovered from COVID-19. CDR3 coding DNA: TGTGCCAGCAGTTCCCCCGGACGGGAGGCTTGGGAGCAGTACTTC. Amino acid sequence: CASSSPGREAWEQYF.